The 28 T cell receptor beta chains presented below share a single source sample, sequenced in a study of shared clonotypes between healthy human individuals. Assay used: immunoSEQ multiplex PCR; TCRdb lists only in-frame clones, some missing. The sample contains around 1,000,000 clones, about 80% of which appear only once. Sequenced: memory CD4+ T cells from PBMCs. Indicated subset: CD45RA-negative fraction. These TCRs come from a man aged 18 to 30 in good health. Some clones in this sample may be carry-over from other donors' samples.

The V call is TRBV27, the J call TRBJ1-5; TRBD1 might be the D (5 bases). Per the germline V gene, CDR1 is MNHEY and CDR2 is SMNVEV (reference sequence). V lost 3 bases to trimming and J lost 7 bases, with 13 bases between them. CDR3 length equals 14 residues. The CDR3 bases are TGTGCCAGCAGTTTGGGCCCACCAGGGCAGCCCCAGCATTTT. It yields the protein CASSLGPPGQPQHF.

Only one count was recorded for this clone. The chain uses TRBV11-2 and TRBJ1-3; D is possibly TRBD1 (5 bases). Trimming took 5 bases from V and 4 from J, leaving 15 bases between them. Germline loops: CDR1 SGHAT, CDR2 FQNNGV. The CDR3 totals 15 residues. The CDR3 bases are TGTGCCAGCAGCCCTATCGTTCAGGGAGGAAACACCATATATTTT. It specifies CASSPIVQGGNTIYF.

This chain links TRBV5-5 with TRBJ1-5; possible D gene TRBD1, 5 bases. Germline CDR1 is SGHKS and CDR2 is YYEKEE (reference sequence). This CDR3 comprises 20 residues. V lost 3 bases to trimming and J lost 0 bases, with 25 bases between them. In DNA form, the CDR3 reads TGTGCCAGCAGCTCCATTCCTCCGGGACTCAACTCCTATAGCAATCAGCCCCAGCATTTT. It encodes CASSSIPPGLNSYSNQPQHF.

Only one count was recorded for this clone. The gene calls are TRBV10-2 and TRBJ2-7; D unclear. Trimming pared 3 bases from V and 3 bases from J, leaving 9 bases between. This CDR3 has 13 residues. Per germline, CDR1 WSHSY and CDR2 SAAADI. The chain's CDR3 is CASSDLTVYEQYF. DNA for the CDR3: TGCGCCAGCAGTGACCTGACTGTCTACGAGCAGTACTTC.

This chain joins TRBV2 and TRBJ2-7; tentatively, D is TRBD1 or TRBD2 (6 bases each). Trimming pared 1 base from V and 9 bases from J, leaving 16 bases between. The CDR3 runs 14 residues. In germline, CDR1 is SNHLY, CDR2 FYNNEI. In DNA form, the CDR3 reads TGTGCCAGCAGTGAAGAGGGCAGGGGAGGAGTGCAGTACTTC. Translating it yields CASSEEGRGGVQYF.

Worth noting for this clone: Other DNA variants within this sample encode the same CDR3. This chain joins TRBV19 and TRBJ1-1, with D unresolved. The CDR3 is made up of 13 amino acids. Trimming took off 3 bases at V and 5 bases at J, with 10 bases between the two ends. CDR1 and CDR2 (germline): LNHDA, SQIVND (reference sequence). CDR3 nucleotide sequence: TGTGCCAGTAGTATCCCCCGGGGAACTGAAGCTTTCTTT. Translation gives CASSIPRGTEAFF.

The chain carries TRBV4-2 and TRBJ2-3; D may correspond to TRBD1 or TRBD2 (6 bases each). CDR1 is LGHNA and CDR2 is YNFKEQ in the germline V gene. Deletions cut 5 bases from V and 2 bases from J, with 14 bases between. The CDR3 extends over 15 amino acids. CDR3 residues: CASSGGGPNTDTQYF. CDR3 bases: TGTGCCAGCAGCGGAGGGGGGCCCAACACAGATACGCAGTATTTT.

This clone was seen only once. The chain has TRBV7-9 and TRBJ1-1; 7 bases match TRBD1. With 5 bases clipped from V and 4 bases from J, the junction kept 4 bases outside the gene matches. Per germline, CDR1 SEHNR and CDR2 FQNEAQ (reference sequence). The CDR3 length is 13 residues. CDR3 loop: CASSAPGGTEAFF. The CDR3 DNA follows: TGTGCCAGCAGCGCACCAGGGGGCACTGAAGCTTTCTTT.

This clone was seen a handful of times. The chain uses TRBV21-1 and TRBJ1-3; TRBD1 is taken as the D call from the table, unchecked against the DNA. TRBV21-1 is tagged as a pseudogene. The CDR3 consists of 15 residues. The CDR3 loop reads CAIPGTGDSGNTIYF. CDR3 nucleotides: TGTGCCATCCCCGGGACAGGGGACTCTGGAAACACCATATATTTT.

The chain carries TRBV6-1 and TRBJ2-4, with 7 nucleotides matching TRBD2. Per the germline V gene, CDR1 is MNHNS and CDR2 is SASEGT. V lost 3 bases and J lost 3; bases outside the gene matches: 11. This CDR3 contains 17 residues. The CDR3 loop is CASSEGGSVRGKNIQYF. The CDR3 DNA reads as TGTGCCAGCAGTGAGGGCGGGAGTGTAAGGGGCAAAAACATTCAGTACTTC.

This chain joins TRBV18 and TRBJ2-2; possibly TRBD1 for D (5 bases). V was clipped by 5 bases and J by 4 bases, with 11 bases between them. The CDR3 extends over 14 amino acids. Germline lookup yields CDR1 KGHSH and CDR2 LQKENI. CDR3 DNA sequence: TGTGCCAGCTCATGGCAGGGATCCACCGGGGAGCTGTTTTTT. Its protein is CASSWQGSTGELFF.

This chain joins TRBV9 and TRBJ2-1, with 7 bases lining up with TRBD2. Trimming at V came to 4 bases and at J to 5 bases, leaving 12 bases not matched to a gene. CDR1 and CDR2 from the germline V gene are SGDLS and YYNGEE. The CDR3 is 16 residues long. The CDR3 loop reads CASSPIAGTTHNEQFF. The CDR3, as DNA: TGTGCCAGCAGCCCTATAGCGGGCACCACCCACAATGAGCAGTTCTTC.

The genes are TRBV30 and TRBJ2-3, with a possible D match to TRBD2 (5 bases). The CDR3 is made up of 15 amino acids. Germline V gene lookup returns CDR1 GTSNPN and CDR2 SVGIG (reference sequence). Between the trimmed V and J ends, which lost 1 base and 6 bases, there was a span of 17 bases. This CDR3 reads CAWSALAVGGDTQYF. The DNA of the CDR3 is TGTGCCTGGAGTGCCTTAGCTGTAGGCGGGGATACGCAGTATTTT.

CDR3 sequence reads: CASTAAWGYGYTF. CDR3 DNA sequence: TGTGCCAGCACGGCAGCCTGGGGCTATGGCTACACCTTC. The chain employs TRBV5-4 and TRBJ1-2; D gene uncertain. Germline V gene lookup returns CDR1 SGHNT and CDR2 YYREEE (reference sequence). This CDR3 spans 13 amino acids. V lost 6 bases, J lost 4 bases, and 13 bases lay in between.

This clone was found a few times. In the same sample, other DNA sequences code for this CDR3. This chain links TRBV7-2 with TRBJ2-2; 9 bases map to TRBD1. V was clipped by 3 bases and J by 7 bases; unmatched bases: 3. Germline CDR1 and CDR2: SGHTA and FQGNSA. The CDR3 runs to 14 residues. The CDR3: CASSLGTGIGELFF. CDR3 DNA sequence: TGTGCCAGCAGCTTGGGGACAGGGATCGGGGAGCTGTTTTTT.

This rearrangement joins TRBV9 to TRBJ2-2; D might be TRBD2 (6 bases). Germline assignment: CDR1 SGDLS and CDR2 YYNGEE. Trimming shortened V by 0 bases and J by 8 bases, and 11 bases separated the two germline ends. CDR3 length: 14 amino acids. CDR3 region: CASSVGEGRGELFF. CDR3 coding DNA: TGTGCCAGCAGCGTAGGGGAAGGGAGGGGGGAGCTGTTTTTT. Complete variable domain (other parts from reference TRBV9 and TRBJ2-2): DSGVTQTPKHLITATGQRVTLRCSPRSGDLSVYWYQQSLDQGLQFLIQYYNGEERAKGNILERFSAQQFPDLHSELNLSSLELGDSALYFCASSVGEGRGELFFGEGSRLTVL.

This clone was detected once. The chain combines TRBV5-8 with TRBJ2-7; D possibly corresponds to TRBD2 (6 bases). The germline V and J ends were trimmed by 4 bases and 6 bases, with 29 bases remaining between them. The CDR3 has 18 amino acids. The germline CDR1 and CDR2 sequences are SGHTS and YDEGEE. The CDR3 region is CASSRRGSITSWVGEQYF. The CDR3 nucleotides are TGTGCCAGCAGCCGCCGTGGCTCCATTACTAGCTGGGTAGGCGAGCAGTACTTC.

This chain joins TRBV29-1 and TRBJ1-4; 8 bases are shared with TRBD1. V lost 4 bases to trimming and J lost 5 bases; unmatched junction nucleotides: 6. The CDR3 has 14 residues. Germline loops: CDR1 SQVTM, CDR2 ANQGSEA. This CDR3 reads CSVVETGGNEKLFF. As DNA, the CDR3 is TGCAGCGTTGTTGAAACAGGGGGAAATGAAAAACTGTTTTTT.

This clone appeared a few times. The V gene is TRBV6-1, the J gene TRBJ1-4; D unclear. The CDR3 length is 12 residues. The V gene's germline CDR1 is MNHNS and CDR2 SASEGT. V lost 11 bases and J 4 bases, leaving 11 bases between the germline ends. The CDR3, as DNA: TGTGCCGTTAGAGGGATTAATGAAAAACTGTTTTTT. Amino acid sequence: CAVRGINEKLFF.

The rearrangement joins TRBV28 to TRBJ1-2, with 11 nucleotides matching TRBD1. V shed 6 bases and J 2 bases; nucleotides not matched to a gene: 11. Per germline, CDR1 MDHEN and CDR2 SYDVKM. The CDR3 length is 17 residues. CDR3 region: CASSPGQGVRRNYGYTF. The CDR3 DNA sequence: TGTGCCAGCAGCCCGGGACAGGGGGTTCGTCGGAACTATGGCTACACCTTC.

The gene calls are TRBV5-8 and TRBJ1-1, with TRBD1 matching over 8 bases. The V segment lost 5 bases and the J segment 4 bases; nucleotides outside the gene matches: 4. The CDR3 is made up of 13 amino acids. Per germline, CDR1 SGHTS and CDR2 YDEGEE. The CDR3 loop reads CASRRTGTTEAFF. As DNA, the CDR3 is TGTGCCAGCAGACGGACAGGGACCACTGAAGCTTTCTTT. The full variable domain, completed using reference TRBV5-8 and TRBJ1-1, is EAGVTQSPTHLIKTRGQQATLRCSPISGHTSVYWYQQALGLGLQFLLWYDEGEERNRGNFPPRFSGRQFPNYSSELNVNALELEDSALYLCASRRTGTTEAFFGQGTRLTVV.

The J gene is TRBJ2-7, the V gene TRBV6-5; 13 bases match TRBD2. Trimming at V came to 5 bases and at J to 6 bases, leaving 7 bases not matched to a gene. Per germline, CDR1 MNHEY and CDR2 SVGAGI. The CDR3 extends over 15 amino acids. CDR3: CASSTGLAGVAEQYF. CDR3 DNA sequence: TGTGCCAGCAGTACTGGACTAGCGGGAGTCGCCGAGCAGTACTTC.

A remark on this clone: One base away lies a much larger clone, so this may be a sequencing read error. Other DNA sequences within the sample encode an identical CDR3. The chain employs TRBV5-4 and TRBJ2-5; D may be TRBD1 (5 bases). The CDR3 contains 11 residues. The germline V gene encodes CDR1 SGHNT and CDR2 YYREEE (reference sequence). The V end was cut by 3 bases, the J end by 5 bases, with 5 bases between. In DNA, the CDR3 is TGTGCCAGCAGCTCAGGGGAGACCCAGTACTTC. It encodes CASSSGETQYF.

This clone was observed a single time. This chain connects TRBV6-6 to TRBJ1-2; D call uncertain. With 0 bases removed from V and 8 bases from J, the gap between germline ends came to 16 bases. This CDR3 has 15 amino acids. Germline CDR1 reads MNHNY; CDR2 reads SVGAGI (reference sequence). CDR3 nucleotide sequence: TGTGCCAGCAGTTACTCGACTGGCTCAACCTCAGGCTACACCTTC. Translation: CASSYSTGSTSGYTF.

The genes are TRBV28 and TRBJ2-7, with 9 bases fitting TRBD1. Germline CDR1 is MDHEN and CDR2 is SYDVKM. V dropped 5 bases and J dropped 5; count of bases not matched to a gene: 10. The CDR3 consists of 15 residues. CDR3 nucleotides: TGTGCCAGCAGTGGCCAGGACAGGGGAACCGACGAGCAGTACTTC. Its protein product is CASSGQDRGTDEQYF.

V usage is TRBV7-9 and J usage is TRBJ1-1; TRBD1 is a possible D gene (6 bases). The CDR3 has 18 residues. Germline CDR1 SEHNR, CDR2 FQNEAQ (reference sequence). Between the trimmed V and J ends, which lost 3 bases and 3 bases, there was a span of 23 bases. The CDR3 here is CASSLTLSRGAWYTEAFF. CDR3 DNA sequence: TGTGCCAGCAGCTTGACCCTGTCCAGGGGCGCCTGGTACACTGAAGCTTTCTTT.

V and J are TRBV6-6 and TRBJ2-7, with D tentatively TRBD2 (5 bases). V was trimmed by 0 bases and J by 2 bases, leaving 8 bases between them. Germline assignment: CDR1 MNHNY and CDR2 SVGAGI (reference sequence). The CDR3 is made up of 14 amino acids. This CDR3 reads CASSYSMRAYEQYF. CDR3 coding DNA: TGTGCCAGCAGTTACTCGATGCGGGCCTACGAGCAGTACTTC.

The chain employs TRBV28 and TRBJ2-7; 7 bases align to TRBD2. The CDR3 runs 15 residues. Trimming removed 4 bases from V and 7 bases from J; junction bases left unmatched: 13. Germline-derived CDR1 and CDR2 are MDHEN and SYDVKM. Written as DNA, the CDR3 is TGTGCCAGCAGTTCGCCGAGGACTAGAAGTAGGGAGCAGTACTTC. Protein sequence: CASSSPRTRSREQYF. The whole variable domain, filled in from reference TRBV28 and TRBJ2-7, reads DVKVTQSSRYLVKRTGEKVFLECVQDMDHENMFWYRQDPGLGLRLIYFSYDVKMKEKGDIPEGYSVSREKKERFSLILESASTNQTSMYLCASSSPRTRSREQYFGPGTRLTVT.